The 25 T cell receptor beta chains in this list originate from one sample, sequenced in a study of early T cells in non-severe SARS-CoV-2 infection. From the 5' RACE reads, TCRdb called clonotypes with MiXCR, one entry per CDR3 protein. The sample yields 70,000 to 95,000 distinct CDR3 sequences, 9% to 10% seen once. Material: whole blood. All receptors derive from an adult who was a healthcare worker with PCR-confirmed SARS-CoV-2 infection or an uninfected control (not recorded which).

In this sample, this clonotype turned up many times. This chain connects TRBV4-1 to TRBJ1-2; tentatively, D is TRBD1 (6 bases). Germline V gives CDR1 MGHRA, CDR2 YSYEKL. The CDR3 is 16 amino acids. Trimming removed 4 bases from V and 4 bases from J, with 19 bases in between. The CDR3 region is CASSPTQTGDSYGYTF. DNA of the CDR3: TGCGCCAGCAGCCCTACTCAGACAGGAGACTCCTATGGCTACACCTTC.

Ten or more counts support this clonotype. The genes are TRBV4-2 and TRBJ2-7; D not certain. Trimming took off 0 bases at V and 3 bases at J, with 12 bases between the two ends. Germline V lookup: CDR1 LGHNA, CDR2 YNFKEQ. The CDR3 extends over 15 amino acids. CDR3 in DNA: TGTGCCAGCAGCCAAGAGATGAATGCTTACTACGAGCAGTACTTC. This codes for CASSQEMNAYYEQYF.

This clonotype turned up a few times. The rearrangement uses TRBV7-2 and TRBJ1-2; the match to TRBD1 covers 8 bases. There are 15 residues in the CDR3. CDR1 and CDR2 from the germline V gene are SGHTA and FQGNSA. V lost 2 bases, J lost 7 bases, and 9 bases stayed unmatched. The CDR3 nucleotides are TGTGCCAGCAGCTTATCCAAGGACAGGGTTGGTGGCTACACCTTC. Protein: CASSLSKDRVGGYTF.

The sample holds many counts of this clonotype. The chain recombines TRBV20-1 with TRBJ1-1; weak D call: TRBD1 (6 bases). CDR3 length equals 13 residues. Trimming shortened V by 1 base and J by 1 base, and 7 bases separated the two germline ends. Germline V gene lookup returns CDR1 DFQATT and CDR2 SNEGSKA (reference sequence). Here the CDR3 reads CSARGTANTEAFF. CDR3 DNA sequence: TGCAGTGCTAGAGGGACAGCGAACACTGAAGCTTTCTTT.

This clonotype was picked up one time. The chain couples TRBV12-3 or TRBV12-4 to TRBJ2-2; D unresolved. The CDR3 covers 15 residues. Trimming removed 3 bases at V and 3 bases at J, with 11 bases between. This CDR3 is CASSLDPRDTGELFF. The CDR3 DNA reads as TGTGCCAGCAGTTTGGACCCCCGAGACACCGGGGAGCTGTTTTTT.

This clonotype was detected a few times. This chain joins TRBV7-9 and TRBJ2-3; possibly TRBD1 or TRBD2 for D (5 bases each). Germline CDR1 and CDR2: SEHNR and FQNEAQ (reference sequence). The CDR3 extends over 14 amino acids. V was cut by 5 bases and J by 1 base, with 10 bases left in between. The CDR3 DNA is TGTGCCAGCAGCCCCCGAGGGGGCACAGATACGCAGTATTTT. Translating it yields CASSPRGGTDTQYF.

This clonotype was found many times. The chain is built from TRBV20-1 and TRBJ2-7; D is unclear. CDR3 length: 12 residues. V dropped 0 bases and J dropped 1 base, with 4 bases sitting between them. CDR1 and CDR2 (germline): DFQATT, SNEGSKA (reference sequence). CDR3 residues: CSARDRSYEQYF. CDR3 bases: TGCAGTGCTAGAGACCGTTCCTACGAGCAGTACTTC.

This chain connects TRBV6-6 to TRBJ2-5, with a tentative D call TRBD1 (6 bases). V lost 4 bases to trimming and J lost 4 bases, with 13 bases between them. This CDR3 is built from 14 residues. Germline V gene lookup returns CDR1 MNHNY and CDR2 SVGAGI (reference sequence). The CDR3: CASSSHRERETQYF. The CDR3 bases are TGTGCCAGCAGTTCGCACAGGGAACGAGAGACCCAGTACTTC.

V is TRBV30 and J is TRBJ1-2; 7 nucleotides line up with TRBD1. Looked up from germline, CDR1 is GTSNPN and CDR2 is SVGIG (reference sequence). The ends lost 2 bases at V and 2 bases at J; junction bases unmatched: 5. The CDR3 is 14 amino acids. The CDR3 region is CAWSPLTGNYGYTF. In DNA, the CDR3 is TGTGCCTGGAGTCCGCTGACAGGGAACTATGGCTACACCTTC.

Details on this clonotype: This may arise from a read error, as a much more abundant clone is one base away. The CDR3, as DNA: TGTGCCAGCAGCGCCAAGACAGGGGCGTTCTCGCAAGAGACCCCGTACTTC. Translated: CASSAKTGAFSQETPYF. The V gene is TRBV13, the J gene TRBJ2-5; 8 bases line up with TRBD1. The CDR3 extends over 17 amino acids. Germline CDR1 and CDR2: PRHDT and FYEKMQ (reference sequence).

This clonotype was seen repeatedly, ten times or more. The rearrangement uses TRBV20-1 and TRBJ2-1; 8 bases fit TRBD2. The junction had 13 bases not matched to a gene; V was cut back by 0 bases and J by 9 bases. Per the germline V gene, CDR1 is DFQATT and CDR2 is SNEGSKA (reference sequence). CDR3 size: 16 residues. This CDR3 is CSARDPLREREFEQFF. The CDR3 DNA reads TGCAGTGCTAGAGATCCCCTGCGGGAGCGGGAGTTTGAGCAGTTCTTC.

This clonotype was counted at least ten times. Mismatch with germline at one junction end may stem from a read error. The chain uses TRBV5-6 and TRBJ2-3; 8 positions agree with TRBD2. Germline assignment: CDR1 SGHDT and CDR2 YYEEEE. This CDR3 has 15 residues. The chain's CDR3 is CASSLVAGGTDTQYF. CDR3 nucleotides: TGTGCCAGCAGCTTGGTGGCGGGGGGCACAGATACACAGTATTTT.

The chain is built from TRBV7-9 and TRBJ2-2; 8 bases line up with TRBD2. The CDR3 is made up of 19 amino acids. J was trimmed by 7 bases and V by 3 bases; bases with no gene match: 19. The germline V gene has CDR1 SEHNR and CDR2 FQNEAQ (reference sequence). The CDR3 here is CASSFMVSGRARAGGELFF. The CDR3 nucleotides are TGTGCCAGCAGCTTTATGGTCTCCGGGAGGGCCCGAGCGGGCGGGGAGCTGTTTTTT.

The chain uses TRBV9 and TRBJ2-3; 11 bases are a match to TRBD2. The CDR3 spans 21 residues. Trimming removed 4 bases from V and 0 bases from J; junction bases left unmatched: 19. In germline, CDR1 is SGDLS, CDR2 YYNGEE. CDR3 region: CASSPRPGQEGLAVSTDTQYF. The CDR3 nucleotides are TGTGCCAGCAGCCCCCGACCGGGACAGGAGGGACTAGCGGTCAGCACAGATACGCAGTATTTT. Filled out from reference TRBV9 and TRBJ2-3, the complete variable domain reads DSGVTQTPKHLITATGQRVTLRCSPRSGDLSVYWYQQSLDQGLQFLIQYYNGEERAKGNILERFSAQQFPDLHSELNLSSLELGDSALYFCASSPRPGQEGLAVSTDTQYFGPGTRLTVL.

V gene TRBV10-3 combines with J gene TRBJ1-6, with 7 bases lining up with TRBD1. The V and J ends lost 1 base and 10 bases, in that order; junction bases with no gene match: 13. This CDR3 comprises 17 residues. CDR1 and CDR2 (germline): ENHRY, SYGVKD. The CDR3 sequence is CAISELPPGTVGSPLHF. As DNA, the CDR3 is TGTGCCATCAGTGAGTTACCCCCCGGGACAGTCGGCTCACCCCTCCACTTT.

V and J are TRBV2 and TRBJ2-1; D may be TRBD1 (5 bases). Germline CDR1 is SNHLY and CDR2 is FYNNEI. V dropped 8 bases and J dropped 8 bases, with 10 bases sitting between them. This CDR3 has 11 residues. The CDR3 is CASVREDEQFF. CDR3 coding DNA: TGTGCCAGCGTCAGGGAAGATGAGCAGTTCTTC.

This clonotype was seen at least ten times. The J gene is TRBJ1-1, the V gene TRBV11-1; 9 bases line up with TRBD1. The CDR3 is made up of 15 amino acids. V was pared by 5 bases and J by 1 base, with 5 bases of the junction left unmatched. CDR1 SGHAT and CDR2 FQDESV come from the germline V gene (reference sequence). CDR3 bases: TGTGCCAGCAGCCGGACAGGGGCGAGGAACACTGAAGCTTTCTTT. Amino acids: CASSRTGARNTEAFF.

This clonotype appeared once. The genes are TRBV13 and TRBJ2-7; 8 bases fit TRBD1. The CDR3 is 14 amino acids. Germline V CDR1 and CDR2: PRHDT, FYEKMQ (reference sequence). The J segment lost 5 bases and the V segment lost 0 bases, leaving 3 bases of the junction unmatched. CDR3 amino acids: CASSLGGQVHEQYF. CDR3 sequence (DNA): TGTGCCAGCAGCTTAGGGGGACAGGTACACGAGCAGTACTTC.

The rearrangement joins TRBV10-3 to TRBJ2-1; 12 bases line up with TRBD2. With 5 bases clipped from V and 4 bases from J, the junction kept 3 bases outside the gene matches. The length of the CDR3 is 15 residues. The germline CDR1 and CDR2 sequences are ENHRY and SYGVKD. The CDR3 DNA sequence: TGTGCCATCAGTCGACTAGCGGGAGCTTACAATGAGCAGTTCTTC. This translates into CAISRLAGAYNEQFF.

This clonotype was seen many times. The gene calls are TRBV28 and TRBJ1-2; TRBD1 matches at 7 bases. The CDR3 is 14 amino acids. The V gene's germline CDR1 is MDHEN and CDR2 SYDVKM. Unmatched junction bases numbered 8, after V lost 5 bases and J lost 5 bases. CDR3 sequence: CASSETGSLYGYTF. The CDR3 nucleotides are TGTGCCAGCAGTGAGACAGGGAGTTTGTATGGCTACACCTTC.

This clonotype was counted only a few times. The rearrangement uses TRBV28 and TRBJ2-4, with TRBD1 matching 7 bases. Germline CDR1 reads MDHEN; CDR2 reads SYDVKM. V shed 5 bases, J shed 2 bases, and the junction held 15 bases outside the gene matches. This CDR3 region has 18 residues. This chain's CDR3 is CASSKTGIMTWTKNIQYF. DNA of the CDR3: TGTGCCAGCAGTAAGACAGGGATAATGACGTGGACCAAAAACATTCAGTACTTC.

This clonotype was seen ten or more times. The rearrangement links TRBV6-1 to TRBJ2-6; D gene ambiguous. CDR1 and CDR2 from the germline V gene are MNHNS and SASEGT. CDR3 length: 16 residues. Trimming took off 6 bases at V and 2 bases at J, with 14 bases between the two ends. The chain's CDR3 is CASSPTPATGANVLTF. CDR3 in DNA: TGTGCCAGCAGCCCTACTCCGGCGACTGGGGCCAACGTCCTGACTTTC.

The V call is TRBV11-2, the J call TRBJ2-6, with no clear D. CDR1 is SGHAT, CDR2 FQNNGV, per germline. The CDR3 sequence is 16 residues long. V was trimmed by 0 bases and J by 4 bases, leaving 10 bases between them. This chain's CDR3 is CASSLELLVGANVLTF. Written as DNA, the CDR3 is TGTGCCAGCAGCTTAGAACTCTTGGTGGGGGCCAACGTCCTGACTTTC.

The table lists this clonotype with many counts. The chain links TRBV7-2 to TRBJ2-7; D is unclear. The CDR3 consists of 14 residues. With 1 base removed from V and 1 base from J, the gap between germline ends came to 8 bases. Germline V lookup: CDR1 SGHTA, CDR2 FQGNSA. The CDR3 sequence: CASSLGAVSYEQYF. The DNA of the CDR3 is TGTGCCAGCAGCTTAGGCGCGGTGTCCTACGAGCAGTACTTC.

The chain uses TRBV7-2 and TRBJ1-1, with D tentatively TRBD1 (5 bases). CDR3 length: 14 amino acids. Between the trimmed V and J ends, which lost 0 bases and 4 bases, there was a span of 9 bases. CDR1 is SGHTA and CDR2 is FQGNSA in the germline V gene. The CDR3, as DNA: TGTGCCAGCAGCTTAGCGCGGGGGGTCACTGAAGCTTTCTTT. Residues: CASSLARGVTEAFF.